This T cell receptor beta chain is drawn from a study of control samples from healthy donors and cancer patients. Here immunoSEQ multiplex PCR was the method, and the copy in TCRdb shows in-frame clones only, minus some. The sample has 110,000 or so clones; 80% to 90% are singletons. V was shortened by 1 base and J by 5 bases, with 13 bases between the two germline ends. This CDR3 spans 14 amino acids. Germline lookup yields CDR1 SGHRS and CDR2 YFSETQ. The receptor's source is a man in his thirties or forties in good health. The sample taken for sequencing was blood. The rearrangement uses TRBV5-1 and TRBJ2-7, with D hard to call. The CDR3 loop is CASSLMAVPDEQYF. CDR3 sequence (DNA): TGCGCCAGCAGCTTGATGGCGGTCCCCGACGAGCAGTACTTC.